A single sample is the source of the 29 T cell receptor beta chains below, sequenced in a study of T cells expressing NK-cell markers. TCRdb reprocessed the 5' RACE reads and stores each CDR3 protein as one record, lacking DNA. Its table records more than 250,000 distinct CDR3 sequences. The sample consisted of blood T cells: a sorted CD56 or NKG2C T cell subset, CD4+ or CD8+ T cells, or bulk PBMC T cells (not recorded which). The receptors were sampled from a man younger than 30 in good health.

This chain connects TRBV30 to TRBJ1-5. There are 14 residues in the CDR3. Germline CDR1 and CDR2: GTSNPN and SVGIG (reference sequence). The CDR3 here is CAWSLRTGNQPQHF.

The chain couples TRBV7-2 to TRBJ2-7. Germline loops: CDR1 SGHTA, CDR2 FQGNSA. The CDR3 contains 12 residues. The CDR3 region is CASSPHNYEQYF.

The CDR3 here is CASSAGTSQFF. V is TRBV12-3 or TRBV12-4 and J is TRBJ2-1; no DNA is available, so the TRBD2 call from TCRdb remains unchecked. This CDR3 contains 11 residues.

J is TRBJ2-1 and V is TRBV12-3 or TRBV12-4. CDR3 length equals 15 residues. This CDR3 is CASSPQSSSYNEQFF.

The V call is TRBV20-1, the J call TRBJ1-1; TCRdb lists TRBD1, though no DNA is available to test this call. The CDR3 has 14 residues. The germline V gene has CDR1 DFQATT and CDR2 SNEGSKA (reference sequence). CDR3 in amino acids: CSARVQGGWTEAFF.

The CDR3 spells CSAPEDRNYNEQFF. The V and J genes are TRBV20-1 and TRBJ2-1; the D call of TRBD1 rests on TCRdb alone, since no DNA is present to check it. This CDR3 contains 14 residues. The germline CDR1 and CDR2 sequences are DFQATT and SNEGSKA (reference sequence).

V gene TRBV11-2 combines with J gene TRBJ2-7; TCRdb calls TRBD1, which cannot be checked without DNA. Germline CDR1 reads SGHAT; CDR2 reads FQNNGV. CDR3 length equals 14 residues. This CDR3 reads CASSAVTGYHEQYF.

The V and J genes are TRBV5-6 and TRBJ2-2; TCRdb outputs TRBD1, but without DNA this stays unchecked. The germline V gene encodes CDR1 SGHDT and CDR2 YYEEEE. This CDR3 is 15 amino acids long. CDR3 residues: CASSLRTQEAGELFF.

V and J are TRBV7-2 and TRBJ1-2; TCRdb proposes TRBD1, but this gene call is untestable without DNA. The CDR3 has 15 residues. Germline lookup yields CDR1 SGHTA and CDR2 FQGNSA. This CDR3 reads CASSLANSRGYGYTF.

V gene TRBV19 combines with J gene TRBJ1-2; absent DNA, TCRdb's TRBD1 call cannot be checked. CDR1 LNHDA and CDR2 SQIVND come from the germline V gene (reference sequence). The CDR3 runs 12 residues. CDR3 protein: CATRDRSYGYTF.

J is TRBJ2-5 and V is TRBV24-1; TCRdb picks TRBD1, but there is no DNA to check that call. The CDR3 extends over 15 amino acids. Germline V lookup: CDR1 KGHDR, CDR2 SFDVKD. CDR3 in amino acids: CATSDPGQGKETQYF.

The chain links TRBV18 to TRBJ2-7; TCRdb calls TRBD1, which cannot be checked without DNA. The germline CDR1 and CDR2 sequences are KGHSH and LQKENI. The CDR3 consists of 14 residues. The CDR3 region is CASSPRPGAYEQYF.

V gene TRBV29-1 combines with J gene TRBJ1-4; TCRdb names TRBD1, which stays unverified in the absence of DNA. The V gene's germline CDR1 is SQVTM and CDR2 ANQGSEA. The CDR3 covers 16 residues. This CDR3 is CSVEDRGAPTNEKLFF.

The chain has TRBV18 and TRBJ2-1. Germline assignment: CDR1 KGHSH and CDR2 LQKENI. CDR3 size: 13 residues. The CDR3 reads CASSRTRILEQFF. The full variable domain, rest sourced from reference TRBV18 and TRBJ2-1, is NAGVMQNPRHLVRRRGQEARLRCSPMKGHSHVYWYRQLPEEGLKFMVYLQKENIIDESGMPKERFSAEFPKEGPSILRIQQVVRGDSAAYFCASSRTRILEQFFGPGTRLTVL.

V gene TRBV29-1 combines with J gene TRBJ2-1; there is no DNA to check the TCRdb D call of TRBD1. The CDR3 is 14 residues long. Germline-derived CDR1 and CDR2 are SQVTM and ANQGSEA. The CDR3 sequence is CSVARDRQYNEQFF.

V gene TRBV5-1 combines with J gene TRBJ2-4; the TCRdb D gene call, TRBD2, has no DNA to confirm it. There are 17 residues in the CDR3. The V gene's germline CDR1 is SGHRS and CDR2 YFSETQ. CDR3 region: CASSPTSPGLAKNIQYF.

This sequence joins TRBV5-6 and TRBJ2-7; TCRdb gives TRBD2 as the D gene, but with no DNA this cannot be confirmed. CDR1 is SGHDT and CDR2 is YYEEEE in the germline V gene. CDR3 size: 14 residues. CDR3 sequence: CASLTSGKLYEQYF.

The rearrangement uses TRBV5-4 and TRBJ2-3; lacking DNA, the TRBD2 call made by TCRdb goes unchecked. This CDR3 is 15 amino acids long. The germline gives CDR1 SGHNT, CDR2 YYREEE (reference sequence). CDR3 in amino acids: CASSLGEGNTDTQYF.

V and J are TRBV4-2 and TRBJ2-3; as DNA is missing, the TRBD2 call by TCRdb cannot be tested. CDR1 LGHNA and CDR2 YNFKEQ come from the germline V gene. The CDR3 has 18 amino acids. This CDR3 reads CASSQGLLAGGITDTQYF.

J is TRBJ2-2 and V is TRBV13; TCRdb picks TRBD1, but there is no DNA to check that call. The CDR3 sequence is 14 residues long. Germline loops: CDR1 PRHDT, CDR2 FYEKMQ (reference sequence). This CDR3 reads CASTLAPDGGELFF.

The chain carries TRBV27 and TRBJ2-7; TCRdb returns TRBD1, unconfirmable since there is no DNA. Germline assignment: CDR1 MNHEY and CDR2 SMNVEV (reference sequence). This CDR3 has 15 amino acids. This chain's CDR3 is CASSFTGTNSYEQYF.

CDR3 sequence: CASSEFIVGQTYNEQFF. J is TRBJ2-1 and V is TRBV2; checking the TCRdb D call of TRBD1 is not possible without DNA. Looked up from germline, CDR1 is SNHLY and CDR2 is FYNNEI. This CDR3 is built from 17 residues.

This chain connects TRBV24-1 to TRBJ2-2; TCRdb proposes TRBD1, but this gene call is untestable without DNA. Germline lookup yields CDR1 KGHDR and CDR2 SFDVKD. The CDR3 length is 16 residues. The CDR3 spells CATSAPTGLGTGELFF.

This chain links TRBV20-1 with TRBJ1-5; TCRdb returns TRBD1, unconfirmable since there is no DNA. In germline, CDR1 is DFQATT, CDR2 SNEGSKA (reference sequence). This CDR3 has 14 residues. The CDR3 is CSARGGAGYQPQHF.

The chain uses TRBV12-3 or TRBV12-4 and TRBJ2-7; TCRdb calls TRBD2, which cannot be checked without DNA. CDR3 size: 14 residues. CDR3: CASRKRGNSYEQYF.

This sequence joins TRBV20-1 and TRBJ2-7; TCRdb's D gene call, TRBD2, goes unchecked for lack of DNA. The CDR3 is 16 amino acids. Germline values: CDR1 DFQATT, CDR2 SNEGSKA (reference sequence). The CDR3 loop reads CSARGVAGDLSYEQYF.

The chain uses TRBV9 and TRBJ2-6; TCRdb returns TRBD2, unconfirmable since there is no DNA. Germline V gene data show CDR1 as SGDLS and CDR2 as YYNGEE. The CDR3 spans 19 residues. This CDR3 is CASTLVSRFNDSGANVLTF.

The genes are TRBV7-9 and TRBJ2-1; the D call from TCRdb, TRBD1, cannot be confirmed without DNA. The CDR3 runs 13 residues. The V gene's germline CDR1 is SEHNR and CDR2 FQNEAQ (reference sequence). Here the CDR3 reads CASSPRQGHEQFF.

CDR3 loop: CATQATSGINEQFF. The rearrangement joins TRBV25-1 to TRBJ2-1; the D call of TRBD2 rests on TCRdb alone, since no DNA is present to check it. Germline assignment: CDR1 MGHDK and CDR2 SYGVNS. The CDR3 covers 14 residues.